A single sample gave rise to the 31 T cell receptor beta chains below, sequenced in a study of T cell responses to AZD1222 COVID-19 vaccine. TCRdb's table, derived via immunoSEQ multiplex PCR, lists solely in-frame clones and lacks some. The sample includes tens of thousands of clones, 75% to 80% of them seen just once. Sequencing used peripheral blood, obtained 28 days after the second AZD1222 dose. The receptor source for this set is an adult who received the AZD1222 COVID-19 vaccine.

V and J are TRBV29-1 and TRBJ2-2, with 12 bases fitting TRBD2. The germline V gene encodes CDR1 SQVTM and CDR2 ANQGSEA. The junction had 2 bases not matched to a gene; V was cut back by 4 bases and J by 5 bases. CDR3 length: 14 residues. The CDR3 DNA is TGCAGCGTTGGCCTAGCGGGGGGGACCGGGGAGCTGTTTTTT. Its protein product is CSVGLAGGTGELFF.

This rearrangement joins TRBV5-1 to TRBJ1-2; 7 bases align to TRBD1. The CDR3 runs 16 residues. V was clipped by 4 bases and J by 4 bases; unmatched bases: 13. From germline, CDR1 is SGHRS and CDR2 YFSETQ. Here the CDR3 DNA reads TGCGCCAGCAGCGTAGGCGGGACAGCTATTTCCTATGGCTACACCTTC. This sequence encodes CASSVGGTAISYGYTF.

DNA for the CDR3: TGTGCCAGCAGTTCCACCGGTAGCGGGAGATACAATGAGCAGTTCTTC. It is translated as CASSSTGSGRYNEQFF. V is TRBV6-2 or TRBV6-3 and J is TRBJ2-1; 9 bases align to TRBD2. J gave up 4 bases and V 4 bases, and 8 bases lay outside the gene matches. This CDR3 spans 16 amino acids. The germline V gene has CDR1 MNHEY and CDR2 SVGEGT.

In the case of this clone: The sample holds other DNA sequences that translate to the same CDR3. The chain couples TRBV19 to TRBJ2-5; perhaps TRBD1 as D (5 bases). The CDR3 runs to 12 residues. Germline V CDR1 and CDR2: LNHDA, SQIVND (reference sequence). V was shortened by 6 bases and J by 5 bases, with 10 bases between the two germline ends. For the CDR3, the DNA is TGTGCCAGTAGCCCTAAGGGGGAGACCCAGTACTTC. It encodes CASSPKGETQYF.

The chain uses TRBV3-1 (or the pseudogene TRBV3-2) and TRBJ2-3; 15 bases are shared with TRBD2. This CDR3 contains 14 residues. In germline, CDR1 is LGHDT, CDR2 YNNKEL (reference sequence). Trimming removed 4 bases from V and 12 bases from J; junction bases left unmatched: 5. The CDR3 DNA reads TGTGCCAGCAGCCTGGGACTAGCGGGGGGTCATCAGTATTTT. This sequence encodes CASSLGLAGGHQYF.

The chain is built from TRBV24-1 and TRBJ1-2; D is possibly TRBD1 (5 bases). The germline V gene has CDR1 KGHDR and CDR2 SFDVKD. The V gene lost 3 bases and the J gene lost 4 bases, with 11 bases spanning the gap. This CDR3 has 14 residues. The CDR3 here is CATSDMGGSYGYTF. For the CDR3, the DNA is TGTGCCACCAGTGATATGGGGGGAAGCTATGGCTACACCTTC.

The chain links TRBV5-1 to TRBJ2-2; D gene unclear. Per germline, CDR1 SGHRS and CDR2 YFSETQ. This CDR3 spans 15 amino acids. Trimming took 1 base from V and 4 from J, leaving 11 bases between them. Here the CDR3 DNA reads TGCGCCAGCAGCTTGTTACAAAGTCCCACCGGGGAGCTGTTTTTT. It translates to CASSLLQSPTGELFF.

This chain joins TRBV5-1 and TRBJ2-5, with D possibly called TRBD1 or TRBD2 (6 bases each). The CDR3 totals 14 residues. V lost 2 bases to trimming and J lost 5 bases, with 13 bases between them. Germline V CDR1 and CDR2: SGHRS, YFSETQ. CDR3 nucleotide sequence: TGCGCCAGCAGCTTAGGAGGGACACGGGAGACCCAGTACTTC. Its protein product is CASSLGGTRETQYF.

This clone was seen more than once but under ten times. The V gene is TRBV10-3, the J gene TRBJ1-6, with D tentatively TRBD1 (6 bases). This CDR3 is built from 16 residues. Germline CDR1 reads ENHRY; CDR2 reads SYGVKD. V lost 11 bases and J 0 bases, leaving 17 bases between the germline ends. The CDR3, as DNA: TGTGCCCCCCTTTGTCCAGGGGACTCCTATAATTCACCCCTCCACTTT. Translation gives CAPLCPGDSYNSPLHF.

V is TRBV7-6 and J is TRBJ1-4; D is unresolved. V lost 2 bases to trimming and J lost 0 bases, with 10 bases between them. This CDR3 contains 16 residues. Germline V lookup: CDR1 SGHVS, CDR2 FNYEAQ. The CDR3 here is CASSLKAGATNEKLFF. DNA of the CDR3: TGTGCCAGCAGCTTAAAGGCGGGTGCAACTAATGAAAAACTGTTTTTT. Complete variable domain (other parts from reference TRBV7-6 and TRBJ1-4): GAGVSQSPRYKVTKRGQDVALRCDPISGHVSLYWYRQALGQGPEFLTYFNYEAQQDKSGLPNDRFSAERPEGSISTLTIQRTEQRDSAMYRCASSLKAGATNEKLFFGSGTQLSVL.

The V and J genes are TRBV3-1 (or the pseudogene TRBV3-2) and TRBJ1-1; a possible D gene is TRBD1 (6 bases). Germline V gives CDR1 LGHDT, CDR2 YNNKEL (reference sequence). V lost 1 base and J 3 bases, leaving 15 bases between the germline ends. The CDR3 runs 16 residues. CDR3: CASSQGGWKGDTEAFF. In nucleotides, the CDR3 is TGTGCCAGCAGCCAAGGGGGGTGGAAGGGGGACACTGAAGCTTTCTTT.

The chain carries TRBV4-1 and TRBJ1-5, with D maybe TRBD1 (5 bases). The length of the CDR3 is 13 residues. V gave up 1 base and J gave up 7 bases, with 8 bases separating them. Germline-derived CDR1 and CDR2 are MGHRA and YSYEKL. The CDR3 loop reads CASSQGGGQPQHF. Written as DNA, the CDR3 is TGCGCCAGCAGCCAAGGGGGCGGACAGCCCCAGCATTTT.

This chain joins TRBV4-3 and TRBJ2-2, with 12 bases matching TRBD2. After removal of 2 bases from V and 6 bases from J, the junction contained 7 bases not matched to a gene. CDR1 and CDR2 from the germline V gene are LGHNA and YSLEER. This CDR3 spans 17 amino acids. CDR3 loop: CASSQWLAGGQAGELFF. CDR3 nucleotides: TGCGCCAGCAGCCAATGGCTAGCGGGAGGGCAGGCCGGGGAGCTGTTTTTT.

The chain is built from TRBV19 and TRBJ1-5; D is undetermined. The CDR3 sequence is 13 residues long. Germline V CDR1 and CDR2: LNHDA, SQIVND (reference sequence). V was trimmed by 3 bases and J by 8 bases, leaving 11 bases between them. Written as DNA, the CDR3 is TGTGCCAGTAGTATCGGCCTCTTGGAGCCCCAGCATTTT. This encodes CASSIGLLEPQHF.

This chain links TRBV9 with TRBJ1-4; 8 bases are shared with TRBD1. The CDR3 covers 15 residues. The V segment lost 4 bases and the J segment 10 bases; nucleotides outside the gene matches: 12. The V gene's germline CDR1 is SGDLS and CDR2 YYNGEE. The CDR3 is CASSLGQGLSGKLFF. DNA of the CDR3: TGTGCCAGCAGCCTTGGACAGGGATTGAGTGGAAAACTGTTTTTT. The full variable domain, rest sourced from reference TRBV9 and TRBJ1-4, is DSGVTQTPKHLITATGQRVTLRCSPRSGDLSVYWYQQSLDQGLQFLIQYYNGEERAKGNILERFSAQQFPDLHSELNLSSLELGDSALYFCASSLGQGLSGKLFFGSGTQLSVL.

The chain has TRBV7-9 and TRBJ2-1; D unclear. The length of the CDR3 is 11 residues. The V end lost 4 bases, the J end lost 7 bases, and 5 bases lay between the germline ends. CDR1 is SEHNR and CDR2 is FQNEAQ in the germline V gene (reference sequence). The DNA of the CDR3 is TGTGCCAGCAGCTCCCGGAATGAGCAGTTCTTC. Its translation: CASSSRNEQFF.

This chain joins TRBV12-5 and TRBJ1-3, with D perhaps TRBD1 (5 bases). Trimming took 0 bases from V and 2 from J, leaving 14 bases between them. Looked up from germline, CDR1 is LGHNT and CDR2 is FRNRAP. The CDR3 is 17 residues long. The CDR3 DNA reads TGTGCTAGTGGTTTGGTACGGGTGGCAGGGACTGGAAACACCATATATTTT. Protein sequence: CASGLVRVAGTGNTIYF.

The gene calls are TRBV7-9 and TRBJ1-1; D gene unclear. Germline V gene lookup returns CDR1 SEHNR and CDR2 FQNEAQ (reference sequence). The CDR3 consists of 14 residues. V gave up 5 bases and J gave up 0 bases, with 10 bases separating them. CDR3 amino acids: CASSVSMMNTEAFF. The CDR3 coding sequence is TGTGCCAGCAGCGTGTCTATGATGAACACTGAAGCTTTCTTT.

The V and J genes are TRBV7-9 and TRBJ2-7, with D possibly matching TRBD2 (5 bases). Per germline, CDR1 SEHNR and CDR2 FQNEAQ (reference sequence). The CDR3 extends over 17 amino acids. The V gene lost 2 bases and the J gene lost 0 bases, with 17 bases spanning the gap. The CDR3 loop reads CASSLSGRARSSYEQYF. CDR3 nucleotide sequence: TGTGCCAGCAGCTTATCCGGGCGGGCAAGAAGCTCCTACGAGCAGTACTTC.

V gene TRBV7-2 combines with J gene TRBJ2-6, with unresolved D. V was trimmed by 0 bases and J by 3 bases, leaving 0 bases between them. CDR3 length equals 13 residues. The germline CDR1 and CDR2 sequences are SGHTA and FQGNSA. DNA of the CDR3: TGTGCCAGCAGCTTAGCTGGGGCCAACGTCCTGACTTTC. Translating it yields CASSLAGANVLTF.

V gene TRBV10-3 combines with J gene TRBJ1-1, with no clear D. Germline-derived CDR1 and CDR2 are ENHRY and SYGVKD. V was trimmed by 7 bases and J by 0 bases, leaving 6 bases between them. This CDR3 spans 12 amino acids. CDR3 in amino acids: CAINSMNTEAFF. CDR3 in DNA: TGTGCCATCAACAGCATGAACACTGAAGCTTTCTTT.

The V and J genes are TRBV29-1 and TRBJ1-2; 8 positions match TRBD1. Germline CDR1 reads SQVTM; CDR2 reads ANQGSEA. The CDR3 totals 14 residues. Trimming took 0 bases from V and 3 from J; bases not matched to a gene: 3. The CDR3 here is CSVEEPGGHYGYTF. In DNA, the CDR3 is TGCAGCGTTGAAGAGCCAGGGGGCCACTATGGCTACACCTTC.

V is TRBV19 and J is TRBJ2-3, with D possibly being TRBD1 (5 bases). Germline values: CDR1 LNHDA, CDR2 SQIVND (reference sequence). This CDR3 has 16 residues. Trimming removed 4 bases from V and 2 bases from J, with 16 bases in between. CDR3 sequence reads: CASSTPTDRVTDTQYF. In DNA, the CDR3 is TGTGCCAGTAGTACCCCGACAGACCGAGTCACAGATACGCAGTATTTT.

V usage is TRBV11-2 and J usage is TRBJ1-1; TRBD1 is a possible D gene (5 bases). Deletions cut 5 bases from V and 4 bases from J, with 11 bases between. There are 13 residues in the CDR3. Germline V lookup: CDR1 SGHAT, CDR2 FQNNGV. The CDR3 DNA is TGTGCCAGCAGCCAGACAGAATCCACTGAAGCTTTCTTT. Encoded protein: CASSQTESTEAFF.

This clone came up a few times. CDR3 sequence reads: CATSDSLAGDTQYF. CDR3 nucleotides: TGTGCCACCAGTGATTCACTAGCGGGAGATACGCAGTATTTT. The gene calls are TRBV24-1 and TRBJ2-3, with 9 nucleotides matching TRBD2. V shed 2 bases, J shed 5 bases, and the junction held 1 base outside the gene matches. The CDR3 covers 14 residues. Germline V gene data show CDR1 as KGHDR and CDR2 as SFDVKD.

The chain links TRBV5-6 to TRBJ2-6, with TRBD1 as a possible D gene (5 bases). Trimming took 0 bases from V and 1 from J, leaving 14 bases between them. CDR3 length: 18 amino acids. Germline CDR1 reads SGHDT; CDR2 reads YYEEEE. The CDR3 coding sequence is TGTGCCAGCAGCTTGGTAAAGGGGTGGAAGTCTGGGGCCAACGTCCTGACTTTC. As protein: CASSLVKGWKSGANVLTF.

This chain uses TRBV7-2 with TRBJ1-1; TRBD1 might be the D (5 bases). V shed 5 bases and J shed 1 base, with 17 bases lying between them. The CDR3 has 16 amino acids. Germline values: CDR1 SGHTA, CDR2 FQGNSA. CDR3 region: CASSGLTATRNTEAFF. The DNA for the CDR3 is TGTGCCAGCAGCGGACTGACAGCTACCAGGAACACTGAAGCTTTCTTT.

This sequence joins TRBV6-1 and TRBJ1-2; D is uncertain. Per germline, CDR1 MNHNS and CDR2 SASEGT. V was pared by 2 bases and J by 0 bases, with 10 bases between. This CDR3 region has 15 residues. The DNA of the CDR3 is TGTGCCAGCAGTGAAAAAACAGCTACTAACTATGGCTACACCTTC. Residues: CASSEKTATNYGYTF.

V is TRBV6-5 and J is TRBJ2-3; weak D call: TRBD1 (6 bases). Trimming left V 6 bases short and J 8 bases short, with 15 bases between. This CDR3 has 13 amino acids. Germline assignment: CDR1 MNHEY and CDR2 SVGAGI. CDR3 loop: CASSWTALATQYF. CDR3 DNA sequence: TGTGCCAGCAGCTGGACAGCTTTGGCTACGCAGTATTTT.

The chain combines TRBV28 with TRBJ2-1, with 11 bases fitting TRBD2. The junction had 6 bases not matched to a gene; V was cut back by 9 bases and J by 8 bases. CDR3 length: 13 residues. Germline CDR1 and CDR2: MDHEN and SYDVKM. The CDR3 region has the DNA TGTGCCAGTCTAGCGGGAGGAGTCCATGAGCAGTTCTTC. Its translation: CASLAGGVHEQFF.

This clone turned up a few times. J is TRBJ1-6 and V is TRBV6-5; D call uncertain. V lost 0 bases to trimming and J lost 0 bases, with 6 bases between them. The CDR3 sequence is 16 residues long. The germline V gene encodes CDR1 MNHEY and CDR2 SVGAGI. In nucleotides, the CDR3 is TGTGCCAGCAGTTACTCTCGAGGCTCCTATAATTCACCCCTCCACTTT. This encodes CASSYSRGSYNSPLHF.